This T cell receptor (beta chain) was captured in a study of blood T cells in healthy people across ages. Study-level findings and limits: Per million T cells, the diversity of TCR beta decreased roughly linearly as age advanced.

CDR1 SNHLY and CDR2 FYNNEI come from the germline V gene. CDR3 size: 15 residues. The V gene lost 5 bases and the J gene lost 3 bases, with 13 bases spanning the gap. With a J-beta primer mix and a sample-barcoded 5' primer, a second PCR ran about 7 to 12 cycles. TCRdb passed the 5' RACE reads through MiXCR, listing each CDR3 protein once. This sample has 630,000 or so distinct CDR3 sequences, with approximately 30% found just once. Points on this clonotype: What it binds is not known.

The sequenced sample consisted of blood. This clonotype was sampled from an elderly woman in good health. The chain couples TRBV2 to TRBJ1-4; D not certain. DNA of the CDR3: TGTGCCAGCAGTCCGCGCATCAACCCTAATGAAAAACTGTTTTTT. Protein sequence: CASSPRINPNEKLFF.